The 26 T cell receptor beta chains listed next were all sequenced from one sample in a study of OX40 agonist ivuxolimab in advanced cancers. The method was immunoSEQ multiplex PCR; TCRdb's version includes in-frame clones alone and lacks a portion of them. The top ten hold roughly 0.15% of the sample, which has 95,000 to 150,000 clones, around 93% seen once. The material sequenced was CD4+ or CD8+ T cells sorted from blood, taken in a trial of the OX40 agonist ivuxolimab. The source of these receptors is an adult with an advanced solid tumor such as melanoma, head and neck, liver or kidney cancer.

The chain recombines TRBV6-1 with TRBJ2-1, with D perhaps TRBD2 (6 bases). The V gene lost 1 base and the J gene lost 12 bases, with 19 bases spanning the gap. In germline, CDR1 is MNHNS, CDR2 SASEGT. This CDR3 has 15 residues. The CDR3 loop reads CASSEDERVTKTQFF. The CDR3 DNA follows: TGTGCCAGCAGTGAAGACGAGCGGGTGACAAAAACGCAGTTCTTC.

This chain joins TRBV2 and TRBJ1-5; tentative D call: TRBD1 (5 bases). V was clipped by 7 bases and J by 0 bases, with 16 bases between them. Germline values: CDR1 SNHLY, CDR2 FYNNEI. This CDR3 has 16 residues. The CDR3 protein is CASTSLGPISNQPQHF. DNA of the CDR3: TGTGCCAGCACCTCCTTGGGGCCGATTAGCAATCAGCCCCAGCATTTT.

The genes are TRBV5-8 and TRBJ2-7; D ambiguous. This CDR3 region has 10 residues. From germline, CDR1 is SGHTS and CDR2 YDEGEE. V was trimmed by 3 bases and J by 3 bases, leaving 1 base between them. CDR3 bases: TGTGCCAGCAGCTACTACGAGCAGTACTTC. Translated, it gives CASSYYEQYF.

The CDR3 spells CASSWEGNYGYTF. The CDR3 bases are TGTGCCAGCAGTTGGGAGGGGAACTATGGCTACACCTTC. The chain couples TRBV6-5 to TRBJ1-2; perhaps TRBD1 as D (5 bases). This CDR3 region has 13 residues. CDR1 and CDR2 (germline): MNHEY, SVGAGI. Deletions cut 4 bases from V and 2 bases from J, with 8 bases between.

V usage is TRBV7-9 and J usage is TRBJ2-7; D is possibly TRBD1 (6 bases). Trimming cost V 1 base and J 5 bases, with 15 bases left between them. This CDR3 contains 15 residues. Per germline, CDR1 SEHNR and CDR2 FQNEAQ (reference sequence). CDR3 in DNA: TGTGCCAGCAGCTTAGGGACAGTCGGAACTGACGAGCAGTACTTC. It codes for CASSLGTVGTDEQYF.

This sequence joins TRBV10-3 and TRBJ2-7, with D maybe TRBD2 (6 bases). CDR1 is ENHRY and CDR2 is SYGVKD in the germline V gene. The CDR3 is 11 residues long. The V end lost 11 bases, the J end lost 9 bases, and 17 bases lay between the germline ends. CDR3 protein: CAAGSPGWQYF. The DNA of the CDR3 is TGTGCCGCGGGGAGTCCTGGATGGCAGTACTTC.

The V call is TRBV6-6, the J call TRBJ1-6; D gene ambiguous. This CDR3 region has 13 residues. Germline CDR1 MNHNY, CDR2 SVGAGI (reference sequence). Deletions cut 4 bases from V and 8 bases from J, with 9 bases between. The CDR3 loop reads CASSSGFHSPLHF. CDR3 in DNA: TGTGCCAGCAGTTCCGGATTCCATTCACCCCTCCACTTT.

The rearrangement uses TRBV7-9 and TRBJ1-2; D is undetermined. Germline V gene lookup returns CDR1 SEHNR and CDR2 FQNEAQ (reference sequence). Deletions cut 3 bases from V and 4 bases from J, with 15 bases between. The CDR3 length is 15 residues. The chain's CDR3 is CASSFSPKRGYGYTF. CDR3 coding DNA: TGTGCCAGCAGCTTCTCTCCTAAGAGAGGCTATGGCTACACCTTC.

J is TRBJ2-6 and V is TRBV30; TRBD1 matches 8 bases. The CDR3 contains 14 residues. The J segment lost 4 bases and the V segment lost 7 bases, leaving 6 bases of the junction unmatched. Germline CDR1 is GTSNPN and CDR2 is SVGIG (reference sequence). CDR3 amino acids: CASQGADGANVLTF. The CDR3 DNA is TGTGCCTCGCAGGGGGCCGACGGGGCCAACGTCCTGACTTTC.

The V gene is TRBV29-1, the J gene TRBJ1-2; no firm D call. The CDR3 loop spans 13 amino acids. Germline V gene data show CDR1 as SQVTM and CDR2 as ANQGSEA. Trimming left V 2 bases short and J 8 bases short, with 15 bases between. The CDR3 here is CSVEPARLDGYTF. The CDR3 nucleotides read TGCAGCGTTGAACCGGCCAGGCTCGACGGCTACACCTTC. The full variable domain, rest sourced from reference TRBV29-1 and TRBJ1-2, is SAVISQKPSRDICQRGTSLTIQCQVDSQVTMMFWYRQQPGQSLTLIATANQGSEATYESGFVIDKFPISRPNLTFSTLTVSNMSPEDSSIYLCSVEPARLDGYTFGSGTRLTVV.

V usage is TRBV7-8 and J usage is TRBJ1-1, with TRBD1 as a possible D gene (5 bases). Germline V gene data show CDR1 as SGHVS and CDR2 as FQNEAQ. The CDR3 totals 16 residues. Trimming pared 2 bases from V and 7 bases from J, leaving 20 bases between. The CDR3 bases are TGTGCCAGCAGCTTATCGTATCGGGGGGGAGAGGGTGAAGCTTTCTTT. Its translation: CASSLSYRGGEGEAFF.

V and J are TRBV29-1 and TRBJ2-7; D gene uncertain. Trimming took off 6 bases at V and 3 bases at J, with 15 bases between the two ends. The length of the CDR3 is 13 residues. Germline CDR1 and CDR2: SQVTM and ANQGSEA. The CDR3 bases are TGCAGCGTCTTCCGCCCTCCGAGCTACGAGCAGTACTTC. Its translation is CSVFRPPSYEQYF.

To note about this clone: This sample includes further DNA sequences coding for the same CDR3. V is TRBV28 and J is TRBJ2-7; TRBD2 is a possible D gene (6 bases). Per the germline V gene, CDR1 is MDHEN and CDR2 is SYDVKM. V lost 1 base to trimming and J lost 5 bases, with 18 bases between them. The CDR3 has 16 amino acids. CDR3 sequence: CASSLSRDWGNHEQYF. The CDR3 DNA follows: TGTGCCAGCAGTTTATCCAGGGACTGGGGTAATCACGAGCAGTACTTC.

This sequence joins TRBV10-3 and TRBJ2-2; no reliable D call. Germline CDR1 reads ENHRY; CDR2 reads SYGVKD. The V and J ends lost 0 bases and 1 base respectively, with 3 bases between them. The CDR3 has 14 residues. The CDR3 nucleotides are TGTGCCATCAGTGAGTCCCAGAACACCGGGGAGCTGTTTTTT. It specifies CAISESQNTGELFF.

This sequence joins TRBV27 and TRBJ1-5, with D unclear. In germline, CDR1 is MNHEY, CDR2 SMNVEV (reference sequence). V lost 5 bases and J lost 1, with 21 bases in between. The CDR3 length is 18 residues. The CDR3 DNA sequence: TGTGCCAGCAGTCCTACGAGGACCCTCGGATGGAGCAATCAGCCCCAGCATTTT. It encodes CASSPTRTLGWSNQPQHF.

The chain has TRBV5-1 and TRBJ2-7; TRBD1 matches 9 bases. Germline V gene sequence: CDR1 SGHRS, CDR2 YFSETQ. The CDR3 consists of 16 residues. The V segment lost 2 bases and the J segment 4 bases; nucleotides outside the gene matches: 10. The CDR3 loop reads CASSLTAGTGTYEQYF. The CDR3 nucleotides are TGCGCCAGCAGCTTAACAGCCGGGACAGGGACTTACGAGCAGTACTTC.

This rearrangement joins TRBV4-1 to TRBJ2-7, with D perhaps TRBD2 (6 bases). With 0 bases removed from V and 4 bases from J, the gap between germline ends came to 16 bases. Germline V gives CDR1 MGHRA, CDR2 YSYEKL. This CDR3 comprises 16 residues. The CDR3 DNA is TGCGCCAGCAGCCAAGATCGAACGGGAGAAGGTTACGAGCAGTACTTC. It translates to CASSQDRTGEGYEQYF.

V is TRBV27 and J is TRBJ1-6; D not certain. Germline V gene lookup returns CDR1 MNHEY and CDR2 SMNVEV (reference sequence). V lost 0 bases and J lost 7, with 13 bases in between. The CDR3 sequence is 16 residues long. The CDR3 region is CASSLSVGVGNSPLHF. The CDR3 DNA follows: TGTGCCAGCAGTTTATCAGTCGGGGTTGGGAATTCACCCCTCCACTTT.

The rearrangement joins TRBV28 to TRBJ1-4, with TRBD1 as a possible D gene (5 bases). V was trimmed by 1 base and J by 8 bases, leaving 14 bases between them. Per the germline V gene, CDR1 is MDHEN and CDR2 is SYDVKM. The CDR3 has 15 amino acids. The DNA of the CDR3 is TGTGCCAGCAGTTTATCGGGGCCCCAGGGCGAAAAACTGTTTTTT. Translating it yields CASSLSGPQGEKLFF.

V and J are TRBV6-1 and TRBJ2-1, with a weak D call TRBD2 (6 bases). The germline gives CDR1 MNHNS, CDR2 SASEGT. The V end lost 6 bases, the J end lost 6 bases, and 18 bases lay between the germline ends. This CDR3 has 15 amino acids. The CDR3 DNA is TGTGCCAGCAGGGGACGAAGACCCGGGAGCAATGAGCAGTTCTTC. It specifies CASRGRRPGSNEQFF.

The chain couples TRBV11-2 to TRBJ1-1; 9 nucleotides align to TRBD1. The junction had 8 bases not matched to a gene; V was cut back by 7 bases and J by 5 bases. This CDR3 is 14 amino acids long. Germline assignment: CDR1 SGHAT and CDR2 FQNNGV. In DNA, the CDR3 is TGTGCCAGCACCACGGACAGGGGAAAAACTGAAGCTTTCTTT. Its translation is CASTTDRGKTEAFF.

The count of this clone is one. This chain joins TRBV28 and TRBJ1-6, with TRBD1 identical over 9 bases. This CDR3 contains 15 residues. Germline loops: CDR1 MDHEN, CDR2 SYDVKM. Trimming removed 6 bases from V and 10 bases from J; junction bases left unmatched: 10. The CDR3 loop reads CASSPMTGGGSPLHF. CDR3 nucleotides: TGTGCCAGCAGCCCCATGACAGGGGGAGGCTCACCCCTCCACTTT.

The V gene is TRBV6-6, the J gene TRBJ1-2; possible D gene TRBD1, 5 bases. The CDR3 consists of 11 residues. V was shortened by 5 bases and J by 5 bases, with 6 bases between the two germline ends. Germline lookup yields CDR1 MNHNY and CDR2 SVGAGI (reference sequence). CDR3 amino acids: CASSGQYGYTF. CDR3 coding DNA: TGTGCCAGCAGTGGACAATATGGCTACACCTTC.

The chain recombines TRBV9 with TRBJ2-5, with 7 bases fitting TRBD1. This CDR3 region has 14 residues. Looked up from germline, CDR1 is SGDLS and CDR2 is YYNGEE. V lost 0 bases to trimming and J lost 4 bases; unmatched junction nucleotides: 3. CDR3 nucleotides: TGTGCCAGCAGCGTAGGAGGGGGCGGAGAGACCCAGTACTTC. It codes for CASSVGGGGETQYF.

Concerning this clone: This CDR3 is also generated by other DNA sequences in the sample. The V call is TRBV28, the J call TRBJ1-2; D unclear. Per germline, CDR1 MDHEN and CDR2 SYDVKM. Between the trimmed V and J ends, which lost 10 bases and 2 bases, there was a span of 11 bases. The CDR3 sequence is 12 residues long. This chain's CDR3 is CATDGGNYGYTF. The CDR3 region has the DNA TGTGCCACCGACGGAGGAAACTATGGCTACACCTTC.

The gene calls are TRBV7-8 and TRBJ2-7; 10 bases are a match to TRBD1. The germline V gene encodes CDR1 SGHVS and CDR2 FQNEAQ. Trimming removed 7 bases from V and 3 bases from J; junction bases left unmatched: 6. The CDR3 covers 14 residues. The CDR3 protein is CASKTTGGGYEQYF. CDR3 in DNA: TGTGCCAGCAAAACGACAGGGGGCGGCTACGAGCAGTACTTC. Looking up the rest from reference TRBV7-8 and TRBJ2-7 gives the full variable domain: GAGVSQSPRYKVAKRGQDVALRCDPISGHVSLFWYQQALGQGPEFLTYFQNEAQLDKSGLPSDRFFAERPEGSVSTLKIQRTQQEDSAVYLCASKTTGGGYEQYFGPGTRLTVT.